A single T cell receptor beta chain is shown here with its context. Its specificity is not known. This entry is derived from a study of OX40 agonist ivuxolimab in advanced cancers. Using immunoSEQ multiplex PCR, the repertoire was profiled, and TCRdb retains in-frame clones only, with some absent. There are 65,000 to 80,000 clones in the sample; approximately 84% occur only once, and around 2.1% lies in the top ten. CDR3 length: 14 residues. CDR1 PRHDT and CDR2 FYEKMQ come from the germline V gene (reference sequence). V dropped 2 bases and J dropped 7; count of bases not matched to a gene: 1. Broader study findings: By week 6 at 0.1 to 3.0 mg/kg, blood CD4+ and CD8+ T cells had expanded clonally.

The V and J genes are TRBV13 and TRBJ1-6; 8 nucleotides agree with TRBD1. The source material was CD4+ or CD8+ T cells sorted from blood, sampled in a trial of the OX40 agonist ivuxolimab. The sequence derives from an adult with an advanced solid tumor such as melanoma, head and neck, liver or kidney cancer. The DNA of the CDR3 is TGTGCCAGCAGCTTACGACAGGGGAATTCACCCCTCCACTTT. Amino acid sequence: CASSLRQGNSPLHF.